The clone carrying this TCR beta chain was counted many times. Per germline, CDR1 DFQATT and CDR2 SNEGSKA (reference sequence). This CDR3 contains 16 residues. J lost 1 base, V lost 4 bases, and 10 bases had no gene match. This sample is part of a study of T cells in Graves' hyperthyroidism and ophthalmopathy. Aged 18 to 65, the patients had hyperthyroidism that was newly diagnosed and had lasted under 2 months. Regions amplified from RNA transcripts were the TCR beta CDR3 regions. The TCR CDR3 first-round RT-PCR relied on the HTBI primer set. From the multiplex PCR reads, TCRdb called clonotypes with MiXCR, one entry per CDR3 protein. This sample has over 700,000 distinct CDR3 sequences; under 45% occur once, and the top ten carry 30% to 40%.

The clonotype comes from a woman between 40 and 55 years old with Graves' hyperthyroidism. Sequencing was performed on blood. The chain carries TRBV20-1 and TRBJ1-5, with TRBD1 identical over 7 bases. Written as DNA, the CDR3 is TGCAGTGCTACCTACAGGACAGGAGAAAGCAATCAGCCCCAGCATTTT. Its protein product is CSATYRTGESNQPQHF.